One sample yielded the 28 T cell receptor beta chains listed below, sequenced in a study of identical twins. In TCRdb, the 5' RACE reads were re-called with MiXCR into one record per CDR3 protein. The sample holds 700,000 to 950,000 distinct CDR3 sequences, about 12% seen once. Another study also made use of these data, one on yellow fever vaccine responses in identical twins.

Sequenced sample: PBMCs. The source is a woman between 18 and 30 years old in good health.

This clonotype was observed a handful of times. The V call is TRBV7-8, the J call TRBJ2-5; D unclear. Looked up from germline, CDR1 is SGHVS and CDR2 is FQNEAQ. V was clipped by 3 bases and J by 2 bases, with 7 bases between them. The CDR3 extends over 13 amino acids. The CDR3 DNA follows: TGTGCCAGCAGCTTTAAGCTACAAGAGACCCAGTACTTC. Translated: CASSFKLQETQYF.

This clonotype was seen a handful of times. The rearrangement uses TRBV27 and TRBJ2-2, with 14 bases lining up with TRBD2. J gave up 6 bases and V 4 bases, and 7 bases lay outside the gene matches. From germline, CDR1 is MNHEY and CDR2 SMNVEV (reference sequence). This CDR3 spans 17 amino acids. The CDR3 bases are TGTGCCAGCAGTTCAGCCCCGGGACTAGCGGGAGCCGGGGAGCTGTTTTTT. Translation gives CASSSAPGLAGAGELFF.

The J gene is TRBJ2-7, the V gene TRBV11-1, with D possibly being TRBD1 or TRBD2 (5 bases each). The germline V gene has CDR1 SGHAT and CDR2 FQDESV (reference sequence). V lost 0 bases to trimming and J lost 3 bases, with 24 bases between them. CDR3 size: 19 residues. The CDR3 sequence: CASSLADGGGGAVFYEQYF. In nucleotides, the CDR3 is TGTGCCAGCAGCTTAGCAGATGGGGGTGGGGGAGCAGTCTTCTACGAGCAGTACTTC. Variable domain in full (rest from reference TRBV11-1 and TRBJ2-7): EAEVAQSPRYKITEKSQAVAFWCDPISGHATLYWYRQILGQGPELLVQFQDESVVDDSQLPKDRFSAERLKGVDSTLKIQPAELGDSAMYLCASSLADGGGGAVFYEQYFGPGTRLTVT.

The chain combines TRBV7-6 with TRBJ2-1, with 7 bases matching TRBD1. The CDR3 sequence is 14 residues long. J lost 3 bases, V lost 5 bases, and 4 bases had no gene match. Looked up from germline, CDR1 is SGHVS and CDR2 is FNYEAQ. This CDR3 is CASSHWTGYNEQFF. In nucleotides, the CDR3 is TGTGCCAGCAGCCACTGGACAGGCTACAATGAGCAGTTCTTC.

This chain connects TRBV3-1 to TRBJ2-2; 11 nucleotides match TRBD2. CDR1 LGHDT and CDR2 YNNKEL come from the germline V gene (reference sequence). CDR3 length: 17 amino acids. Trimming cost V 4 bases and J 7 bases; bases outside gene matches: 11. The CDR3 here is CASSRGKLAGVDGELFF. CDR3 nucleotide sequence: TGTGCCAGCAGCCGAGGGAAACTAGCGGGAGTCGACGGGGAGCTGTTTTTT.

This clonotype was seen a few times. The genes are TRBV7-9 and TRBJ2-7; D ambiguous. The CDR3 totals 12 residues. Germline values: CDR1 SEHNR, CDR2 FQNEAQ (reference sequence). Trimming removed 5 bases from V and 11 bases from J, with 16 bases in between. Here the CDR3 DNA reads TGTGCCAGCAGCCCAACAACCCGGCCCGAGTACGTC. This codes for CASSPTTRPEYV.

The chain uses TRBV15 and TRBJ2-3, with D possibly called TRBD1 or TRBD2 (6 bases each). V was cut by 3 bases and J by 4 bases, with 14 bases left in between. The CDR3 sequence is 15 residues long. In germline, CDR1 is LNHNV, CDR2 YYDKDF (reference sequence). The DNA for the CDR3 is TGTGCCACCAGCAGGAGCCGGGGGCAGGCAGATACGCAGTATTTT. This sequence encodes CATSRSRGQADTQYF.

The rearrangement joins TRBV4-1 to TRBJ2-7, with TRBD1 identical over 8 bases. CDR1 and CDR2 (germline): MGHRA, YSYEKL. This CDR3 is 17 amino acids long. The ends lost 0 bases at V and 0 bases at J; junction bases unmatched: 7. CDR3 in amino acids: CASSQEQQGTGSYEQYF. CDR3 DNA: TGCGCCAGCAGCCAAGAACAACAGGGGACAGGCTCCTACGAGCAGTACTTC.

The gene calls are TRBV5-1 and TRBJ2-1; 7 bases agree with TRBD2. The germline V gene encodes CDR1 SGHRS and CDR2 YFSETQ. The ends lost 1 base at V and 5 bases at J; junction bases unmatched: 9. There are 16 residues in the CDR3. CDR3 region: CASSLTIGLGNNEQFF. The CDR3 coding sequence is TGCGCCAGCAGCTTGACTATCGGACTAGGGAACAATGAGCAGTTCTTC. Drawing the rest from reference TRBV5-1 and TRBJ2-1, the complete variable domain is KAGVTQTPRYLIKTRGQQVTLSCSPISGHRSVSWYQQTPGQGLQFLFEYFSETQRNKGNFPGRFSGRQFSNSRSEMNVSTLELGDSALYLCASSLTIGLGNNEQFFGPGTRLTVL.

This clonotype has more than one count but fewer than ten. The chain uses TRBV20-1 and TRBJ2-1, with 7 bases fitting TRBD2. This CDR3 contains 14 residues. In germline, CDR1 is DFQATT, CDR2 SNEGSKA (reference sequence). V shed 7 bases and J 2 bases; nucleotides not matched to a gene: 8. The CDR3 bases are TGCAGTGGGCGGGCGGGAGTAACCTACAATGAGCAGTTCTTC. Residues: CSGRAGVTYNEQFF.

The chain is built from TRBV5-1 and TRBJ2-1, with 9 bases that match TRBD2. This CDR3 region has 15 residues. The V and J ends lost 2 bases and 8 bases, in that order; junction bases with no gene match: 8. Germline V gives CDR1 SGHRS, CDR2 YFSETQ. The CDR3 sequence: CASSFLSSGTDEQFF. The CDR3 nucleotides read TGCGCCAGCAGCTTTTTGTCTAGCGGGACGGATGAGCAGTTCTTC.

There are a few counts of this clonotype. The chain joins TRBV20-1 to TRBJ2-3; 10 bases agree with TRBD2. The germline CDR1 and CDR2 sequences are DFQATT and SNEGSKA (reference sequence). V gave up 0 bases and J gave up 4 bases; unmatched junction bases: 7. The CDR3 spans 16 residues. The CDR3 region is CSARDRSGGGPDTQYF. The DNA of the CDR3 is TGCAGTGCTAGAGATCGAAGCGGGGGGGGGCCAGATACGCAGTATTTT.

The chain recombines TRBV7-8 with TRBJ1-5, with TRBD1 identical over 8 bases. With 5 bases clipped from V and 7 bases from J, the junction kept 13 bases outside the gene matches. CDR1 and CDR2 (germline): SGHVS, FQNEAQ. This CDR3 is built from 16 residues. CDR3 protein: CASSQSDRDFSQPQHF. The CDR3 nucleotides are TGTGCCAGCAGCCAATCGGACAGGGATTTTAGCCAGCCCCAGCATTTT.

This clonotype has just a few counts. V gene TRBV28 combines with J gene TRBJ2-1, with a weak D call TRBD2 (6 bases). The CDR3 totals 14 residues. V was cut by 5 bases and J by 7 bases, with 15 bases left in between. Germline CDR1 is MDHEN and CDR2 is SYDVKM. CDR3 sequence (DNA): TGTGCCAGCAGTCCCTCGTGGCGGGGTAATGAGCAGTTCTTC. Its protein is CASSPSWRGNEQFF.

CDR3 protein: CASSLVTPDTQYF. CDR3 bases: TGTGCCAGCAGCTTAGTGACCCCCGATACGCAGTATTTT. V usage is TRBV7-9 and J usage is TRBJ2-3; D is uncertain. This CDR3 has 13 residues. The germline CDR1 and CDR2 sequences are SEHNR and FQNEAQ (reference sequence). Trimming removed 1 base from V and 6 bases from J, with 8 bases in between.

The chain employs TRBV2 and TRBJ2-7; the D gene is possibly TRBD2 (6 bases). Germline V lookup: CDR1 SNHLY, CDR2 FYNNEI. The ends were cut back, 6 bases at V and 1 base at J, with 19 bases in the middle. This CDR3 has 16 residues. The CDR3 region is CASSPGASALSYEQYV. The CDR3 DNA sequence: TGTGCCAGCAGCCCCGGGGCTAGCGCCCTGTCCTACGAGCAGTACGTC.

This chain connects TRBV6-1 to TRBJ1-6, with D maybe TRBD1 (5 bases). This CDR3 has 15 residues. Germline V lookup: CDR1 MNHNS, CDR2 SASEGT. With 7 bases removed from V and 7 bases from J, the gap between germline ends came to 17 bases. CDR3 in DNA: TGTGCCAGCAACCTGGATGGGGGAGGAAATTCACCCCTCCACTTT. It translates to CASNLDGGGNSPLHF.

The sample holds a few counts of this clonotype. The V gene is TRBV7-9, the J gene TRBJ2-1; the match to TRBD1 covers 8 bases. The CDR3 runs to 15 residues. Germline CDR1 is SEHNR and CDR2 is FQNEAQ (reference sequence). V dropped 5 bases and J dropped 8; count of bases not matched to a gene: 11. The CDR3 region is CASSTTGTGGYEQFF. As DNA, the CDR3 is TGTGCCAGCAGCACGACCGGGACAGGTGGCTATGAGCAGTTCTTC.

This clonotype occurred a few times. This chain uses TRBV18 with TRBJ2-7; the match to TRBD2 covers 9 bases. CDR3 length equals 15 residues. The trim removed 0 bases at V and 3 bases at J, leaving 3 bases unmatched. Germline values: CDR1 KGHSH, CDR2 LQKENI. CDR3 coding DNA: TGTGCCAGCTCACCACCCGGGACTAGCCACTACGAGCAGTACTTC. Its translation is CASSPPGTSHYEQYF.

The chain is built from TRBV19 and TRBJ1-1; D may be TRBD1 (6 bases). Trimming shortened V by 9 bases and J by 5 bases, and 16 bases separated the two germline ends. The CDR3 has 13 residues. Germline CDR1 LNHDA, CDR2 SQIVND (reference sequence). This chain's CDR3 is CASAGKGGTEAFF. The CDR3 region has the DNA TGTGCCAGCGCCGGGAAGGGGGGAACTGAAGCTTTCTTT.

The chain is built from TRBV28 and TRBJ2-5; TRBD1 is a possible D gene (6 bases). With 4 bases removed from V and 7 bases from J, the gap between germline ends came to 25 bases. This CDR3 region has 17 residues. Germline assignment: CDR1 MDHEN and CDR2 SYDVKM. The CDR3 coding sequence is TGTGCCAGCAGTTCTCCCAGGGTTTCGAGACAGGATGGGACCCAGTACTTC. It yields the protein CASSSPRVSRQDGTQYF.

V usage is TRBV27 and J usage is TRBJ1-2; D is perhaps TRBD1 (6 bases). Trimming shortened V by 6 bases and J by 4 bases, and 12 bases separated the two germline ends. Germline V gene lookup returns CDR1 MNHEY and CDR2 SMNVEV (reference sequence). This CDR3 comprises 13 residues. The CDR3 loop reads CASRSTGLYGYTF. The CDR3 DNA reads TGTGCCAGCAGATCTACAGGGCTCTATGGCTACACCTTC.

This clonotype was detected ten times or more. The chain carries TRBV12-3 or TRBV12-4 and TRBJ2-5; D is unclear. The CDR3 extends over 13 amino acids. The V and J ends lost 8 bases and 5 bases respectively, with 15 bases between them. As DNA, the CDR3 is TGTGCCAGCGGCAGGAATCGGTGGGAGACCCAGTACTTC. It yields the protein CASGRNRWETQYF.

This clonotype has ten or more counts. This chain connects TRBV12-3 or TRBV12-4 to TRBJ1-6; 9 nucleotides match TRBD1. The CDR3 contains 16 residues. Unmatched junction bases numbered 11, after V lost 4 bases and J lost 10 bases. The CDR3 DNA sequence: TGTGCCAGCAGTTCCGGACAGGGGAGGATTCCGTCACCCCTCCACTTT. Translating gives CASSSGQGRIPSPLHF.

This clonotype has only a few counts. The chain links TRBV6-5 to TRBJ1-6, with 9 bases aligning to TRBD1. The CDR3 has 15 amino acids. The V segment lost 4 bases and the J segment 9 bases; nucleotides outside the gene matches: 7. Germline V gives CDR1 MNHEY, CDR2 SVGAGI. The CDR3 region has the DNA TGTGCCAGCAGTTTCACACAGGGGGCGCCTTCACCCCTCCACTTT. Translated, it gives CASSFTQGAPSPLHF.

This clonotype was seen a handful of times. V usage is TRBV20-1 and J usage is TRBJ2-1, with D possibly being TRBD1 (5 bases). Trimming cost V 3 bases and J 0 bases, with 15 bases left between them. Germline-derived CDR1 and CDR2 are DFQATT and SNEGSKA (reference sequence). The CDR3 loop spans 16 amino acids. CDR3 nucleotide sequence: TGCAGTGCTAGGGACAACCGAGTATTCTCCTACAATGAGCAGTTCTTC. Translation: CSARDNRVFSYNEQFF.

The chain uses TRBV6-5 and TRBJ2-7; D is uncertain. The ends were cut back, 4 bases at V and 8 bases at J, with 6 bases in the middle. The CDR3 runs 10 residues. In germline, CDR1 is MNHEY, CDR2 SVGAGI. CDR3 sequence: CASSSQKQYV. In DNA, the CDR3 is TGTGCCAGCAGTTCCCAAAAGCAGTACGTC.

The V gene is TRBV6-4, the J gene TRBJ2-1, with D possibly being TRBD1 or TRBD2 (5 bases each). CDR1 and CDR2 (germline): MRHNA, SNTAGT. The CDR3 is 16 amino acids. Trimming cost V 2 bases and J 0 bases, with 11 bases left between them. The DNA of the CDR3 is TGTGCCAGCAGTGACGGGACCTCGAGCTCCTACAATGAGCAGTTCTTC. Protein sequence: CASSDGTSSSYNEQFF.